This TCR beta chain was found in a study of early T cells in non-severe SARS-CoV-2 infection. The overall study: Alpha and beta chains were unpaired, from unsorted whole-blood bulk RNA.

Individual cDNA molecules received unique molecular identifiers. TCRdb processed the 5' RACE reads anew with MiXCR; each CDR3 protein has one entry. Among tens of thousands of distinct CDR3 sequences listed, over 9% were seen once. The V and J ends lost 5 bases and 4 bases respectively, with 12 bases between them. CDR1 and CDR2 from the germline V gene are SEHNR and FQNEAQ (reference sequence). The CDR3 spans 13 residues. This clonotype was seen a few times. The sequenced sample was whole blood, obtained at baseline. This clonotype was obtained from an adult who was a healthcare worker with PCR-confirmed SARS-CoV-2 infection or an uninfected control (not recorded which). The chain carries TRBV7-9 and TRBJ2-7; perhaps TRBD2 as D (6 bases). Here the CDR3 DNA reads TGTGCCAGCAGCCCCGCGGGGTATTACGAGCAGTACTTC. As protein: CASSPAGYYEQYF.